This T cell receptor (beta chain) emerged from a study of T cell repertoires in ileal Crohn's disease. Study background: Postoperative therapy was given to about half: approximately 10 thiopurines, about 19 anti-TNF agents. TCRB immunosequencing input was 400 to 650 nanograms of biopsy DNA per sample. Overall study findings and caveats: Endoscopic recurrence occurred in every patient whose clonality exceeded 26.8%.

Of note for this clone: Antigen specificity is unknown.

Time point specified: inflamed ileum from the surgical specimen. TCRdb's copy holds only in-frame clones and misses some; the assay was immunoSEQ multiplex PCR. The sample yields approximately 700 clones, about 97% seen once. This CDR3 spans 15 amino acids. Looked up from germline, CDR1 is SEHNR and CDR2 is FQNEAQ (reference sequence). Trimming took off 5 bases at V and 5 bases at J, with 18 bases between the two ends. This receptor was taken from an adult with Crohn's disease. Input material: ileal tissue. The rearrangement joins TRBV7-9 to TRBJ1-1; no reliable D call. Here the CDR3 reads CASSTRADWATEAFF. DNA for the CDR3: TGTGCCAGCAGCACCCGGGCTGACTGGGCGACTGAAGCTTTCTTT.